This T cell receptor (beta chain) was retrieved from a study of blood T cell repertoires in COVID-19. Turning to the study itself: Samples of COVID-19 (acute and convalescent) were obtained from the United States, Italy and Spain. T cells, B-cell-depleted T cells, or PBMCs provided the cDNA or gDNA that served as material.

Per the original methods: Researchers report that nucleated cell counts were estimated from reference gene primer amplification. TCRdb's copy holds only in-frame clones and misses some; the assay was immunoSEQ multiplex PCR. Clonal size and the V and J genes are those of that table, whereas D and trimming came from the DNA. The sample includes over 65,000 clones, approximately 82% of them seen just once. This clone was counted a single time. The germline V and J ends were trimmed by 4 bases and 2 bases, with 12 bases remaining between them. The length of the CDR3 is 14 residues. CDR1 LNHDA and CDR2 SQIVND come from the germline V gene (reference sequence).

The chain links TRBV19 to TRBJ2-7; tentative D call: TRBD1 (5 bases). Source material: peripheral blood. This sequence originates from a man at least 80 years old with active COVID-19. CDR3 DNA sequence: TGTGCCAGTAGTACAGGGCCCAGGGCCTACGAGCAGTACTTC. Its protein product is CASSTGPRAYEQYF.